One and the same sample provided the 21 T cell receptor beta chains below, sequenced in a study of shared clonotypes between healthy human individuals. The table came from immunoSEQ multiplex PCR; TCRdb's copy has only in-frame clones and leaves some out. Among 2 million or so clones listed, about 95% were seen once. The specimen was naive CD4+ T cells sorted from blood. Subset indicated: CD45RA+ positively selected. These TCRs come from a man aged 18 to 30 in good health.

This rearrangement joins TRBV2 to TRBJ2-2; D uncertain. The CDR3 runs 14 residues. Trimming left V 1 base short and J 4 bases short, with 7 bases between. Germline lookup yields CDR1 SNHLY and CDR2 FYNNEI. The DNA of the CDR3 is TGTGCCAGCAGTGAAGGACTCCTCACCGGGGAGCTGTTTTTT. Amino acid sequence: CASSEGLLTGELFF.

This chain connects TRBV7-2 to TRBJ2-1; a possible D gene is TRBD1 (7 bases). The ends were cut back, 8 bases at V and 3 bases at J, with 20 bases in the middle. This CDR3 is 16 amino acids long. Germline CDR1 and CDR2: SGHTA and FQGNSA. The CDR3, as DNA: TGTGCCAGCTCCAGGGGGGTGGGAGCGCACTACAATGAGCAGTTCTTC. Amino acid sequence: CASSRGVGAHYNEQFF.

This chain joins TRBV5-1 and TRBJ2-6; a possible D gene is TRBD1 (5 bases). CDR1 SGHRS and CDR2 YFSETQ come from the germline V gene. V lost 0 bases to trimming and J lost 0 bases, with 13 bases between them. CDR3 length: 18 residues. CDR3 residues: CASSLDWQGSSGANVLTF. Written as DNA, the CDR3 is TGCGCCAGCAGCTTGGACTGGCAGGGTAGCTCTGGGGCCAACGTCCTGACTTTC.

The chain couples TRBV6-5 to TRBJ1-2; 9 positions match TRBD1. There are 14 residues in the CDR3. J lost 8 bases, V lost 7 bases, and 11 bases had no gene match. CDR1 and CDR2 from the germline V gene are MNHEY and SVGAGI. CDR3 region: CASTNTGGSSGYTF. The CDR3 region has the DNA TGTGCCAGCACCAACACAGGGGGCTCCTCCGGCTACACCTTC.

The chain joins TRBV6-5 to TRBJ1-6; 7 nucleotides align to TRBD1. The CDR3 spans 15 residues. Germline values: CDR1 MNHEY, CDR2 SVGAGI. V was pared by 7 bases and J by 7 bases, with 10 bases of the junction left unmatched. The CDR3 DNA sequence: TGTGCCAGCAAGGGAAACAGGGGTTACAATTCACCCCTCCACTTT. It yields the protein CASKGNRGYNSPLHF.

The table lists this clone with a count of one. This chain joins TRBV6-5 and TRBJ1-5; D unclear. Trimming cost V 4 bases and J 3 bases, with 7 bases left between them. CDR3 size: 13 residues. CDR1 is MNHEY, CDR2 SVGAGI, per germline. CDR3 nucleotide sequence: TGTGCCAGCAGTTTCACCTTCAATCAGCCCCAGCATTTT. As protein: CASSFTFNQPQHF.

The sample holds a few counts of this clone. The sample holds other DNA sequences that translate to the same CDR3. The rearrangement links TRBV18 to TRBJ1-1; D is perhaps TRBD1 (5 bases). CDR3 length: 13 residues. V lost 0 bases and J 3 bases, leaving 5 bases between the germline ends. Per the germline V gene, CDR1 is KGHSH and CDR2 is LQKENI. The CDR3 region is CASSPPGDTEAFF. CDR3 nucleotide sequence: TGTGCCAGCTCACCACCGGGGGACACTGAAGCTTTCTTT.

V and J are TRBV7-9 and TRBJ2-1, with D maybe TRBD1 (5 bases). CDR1 is SEHNR, CDR2 FQNEAQ, per germline (reference sequence). This CDR3 has 16 amino acids. V was pared by 5 bases and J by 0 bases, with 14 bases between. DNA of the CDR3: TGTGCCAGCAGCCCCTTGGGGCGAAGCTCCTACAATGAGCAGTTCTTC. Encoded protein: CASSPLGRSSYNEQFF.

The chain links TRBV14 to TRBJ2-3; no clear D gene. Germline assignment: CDR1 SGHDN and CDR2 FVKESK. This CDR3 region has 16 residues. With 7 bases removed from V and 2 bases from J, the gap between germline ends came to 19 bases. The CDR3 sequence is CASTLRLQFDTDTQYF. The CDR3 DNA follows: TGTGCCAGCACTTTAAGGTTGCAGTTCGACACAGATACGCAGTATTTT.

The CDR3 sequence is CASSPSDHYGYTF. CDR3 DNA sequence: TGTGCCAGCAGCCCCTCTGATCACTATGGCTACACCTTC. The chain has TRBV7-2 and TRBJ1-2; D call uncertain. Looked up from germline, CDR1 is SGHTA and CDR2 is FQGNSA. The CDR3 is made up of 13 amino acids. The V gene lost 5 bases and the J gene lost 3 bases, with 10 bases spanning the gap.

This rearrangement joins TRBV7-8 to TRBJ2-1; 9 bases agree with TRBD2. This CDR3 has 17 residues. Germline CDR1 SGHVS, CDR2 FQNEAQ. V was pared by 2 bases and J by 10 bases, with 15 bases of the junction left unmatched. CDR3 DNA sequence: TGTGCCAGCAGCTTACTAGTGGCGGGAGGGTTCCCTGGAGAGCAGTTCTTC. Its protein product is CASSLLVAGGFPGEQFF.

The chain recombines TRBV2 with TRBJ2-7; D uncertain. CDR3 length equals 15 residues. The ends were cut back, 1 base at V and 0 bases at J, with 10 bases in the middle. Germline CDR1 reads SNHLY; CDR2 reads FYNNEI. This chain's CDR3 is CASSEDVASSYEQYF. CDR3 coding DNA: TGTGCCAGCAGTGAAGACGTCGCGAGCTCCTACGAGCAGTACTTC.

The chain joins TRBV5-1 to TRBJ1-2; D is uncertain. The length of the CDR3 is 16 residues. In germline, CDR1 is SGHRS, CDR2 YFSETQ. Trimming left V 4 bases short and J 3 bases short, with 19 bases between. The CDR3 sequence: CASSRDGLVHDYGYTF. CDR3 in DNA: TGCGCCAGCAGCCGAGATGGGTTGGTGCATGACTATGGCTACACCTTC. Full variable domain (remainder filled in from reference TRBV5-1 and TRBJ1-2): KAGVTQTPRYLIKTRGQQVTLSCSPISGHRSVSWYQQTPGQGLQFLFEYFSETQRNKGNFPGRFSGRQFSNSRSEMNVSTLELGDSALYLCASSRDGLVHDYGYTFGSGTRLTVV.

The chain has TRBV5-1 and TRBJ1-6, with D tentatively TRBD1 (5 bases). The V gene lost 7 bases and the J gene lost 5 bases, with 10 bases spanning the gap. CDR3 length equals 13 residues. CDR1 SGHRS and CDR2 YFSETQ come from the germline V gene. CDR3 sequence reads: CASSGQNNSPLHF. The CDR3 bases are TGCGCCAGCTCAGGGCAGAATAATTCACCCCTCCACTTT.

V is TRBV15 and J is TRBJ1-4, with no clear D. Germline values: CDR1 LNHNV, CDR2 YYDKDF (reference sequence). The CDR3 is 14 amino acids. V lost 1 base and J 4 bases, leaving 7 bases between the germline ends. CDR3 region: CATSRGSINEKLFF. DNA of the CDR3: TGTGCCACCAGCAGAGGTTCTATTAATGAAAAACTGTTTTTT.

The rearrangement links TRBV29-1 to TRBJ2-7; 7 nucleotides line up with TRBD1. From germline, CDR1 is SQVTM and CDR2 ANQGSEA. V lost 4 bases and J lost 4; bases outside the gene matches: 10. This CDR3 region has 14 residues. CDR3 amino acids: CSVGRAGGTYEQYF. DNA of the CDR3: TGCAGCGTTGGTAGGGCAGGGGGTACTTACGAGCAGTACTTC.

V is TRBV7-9 and J is TRBJ1-3; D gene unclear. Germline values: CDR1 SEHNR, CDR2 FQNEAQ (reference sequence). The CDR3 has 16 amino acids. V gave up 3 bases and J gave up 2 bases, with 14 bases separating them. DNA of the CDR3: TGTGCCAGCAGCTTTTCGGGTAGATTAACTGGAAACACCATATATTTT. This codes for CASSFSGRLTGNTIYF.

This clone was found once. This chain connects TRBV6-5 to TRBJ1-2, with no clear D. Trimming cost V 6 bases and J 6 bases, with 14 bases left between them. Looked up from germline, CDR1 is MNHEY and CDR2 is SVGAGI. The CDR3 has 13 residues. The CDR3 here is CASSHPLADGYTF. CDR3 sequence (DNA): TGTGCCAGCAGCCACCCTCTTGCGGATGGCTACACCTTC.

The chain recombines TRBV27 with TRBJ2-1; TRBD2 aligns across 8 bases. V shed 4 bases and J 7 bases; nucleotides not matched to a gene: 12. CDR1 and CDR2 from the germline V gene are MNHEY and SMNVEV (reference sequence). The CDR3 is made up of 16 amino acids. CDR3 nucleotide sequence: TGTGCCAGCAGTTCCCCTCGCGCGGGAGGCGGGAATGAGCAGTTCTTC. This codes for CASSSPRAGGGNEQFF.

CDR3 nucleotide sequence: TGTGCCAGCAGCCAGGACAGGGGTCTCACCGGGGAGCTGTTTTTT. Its protein is CASSQDRGLTGELFF. The gene calls are TRBV7-9 and TRBJ2-2; 9 bases align to TRBD1. J was trimmed by 4 bases and V by 5 bases; bases with no gene match: 5. CDR3 length: 15 amino acids. The germline V gene encodes CDR1 SEHNR and CDR2 FQNEAQ (reference sequence).

J is TRBJ2-1 and V is TRBV27; a possible D gene is TRBD2 (5 bases). CDR1 is MNHEY, CDR2 SMNVEV, per germline (reference sequence). Trimming removed 7 bases at V and 8 bases at J, with 18 bases between. CDR3 size: 14 residues. In DNA form, the CDR3 reads TGTGCCAGCATCAAACGGGAACCTCTCTATGAGCAGTTCTTC. This codes for CASIKREPLYEQFF.